This T cell receptor (beta chain) was found in a study of blood T cell repertoires in COVID-19. Original processing notes: Reference gene primer amplification yielded estimated nucleated cell counts. Repertoires were generated with immunoSEQ multiplex PCR, while TCRdb's copy carries only in-frame clones and drops some. D and trimming were read from the DNA, whereas the V and J calls and clone size are those reported in that table. The sample holds 100,000 or so clones, 70% to 90% seen once. Germline V CDR1 and CDR2: SGHNT, YYREEE (reference sequence). This CDR3 region has 13 residues. The V and J ends lost 4 bases and 10 bases, in that order; junction bases with no gene match: 8.

The rearrangement uses TRBV5-4 and TRBJ1-5, with 7 nucleotides matching TRBD1. The origin of this receptor is a human donor in a cohort sampled during active COVID-19. Source material: peripheral blood. The CDR3 here is CASSTDRERPQHF. CDR3 coding DNA: TGTGCCAGCAGCACTGACAGGGAGAGACCCCAGCATTTT.